This note documents a single T cell receptor (beta chain) sequence. These data originate in a study of blood T cell repertoires in COVID-19. For the study at large: Specimens from acute and convalescent COVID-19 originated in the United States, Italy and Spain.

TCRdb keeps only in-frame clones here, not all; method: immunoSEQ multiplex PCR. The sample lists roughly 52,000 clones; roughly 86% were seen once. The germline CDR1 and CDR2 sequences are SGDLS and YYNGEE. The CDR3 loop spans 15 amino acids. With V trimmed by 3 bases and J by 3 bases, 7 bases remained unmatched. The rearrangement links TRBV9 to TRBJ2-5, with TRBD1 identical over 8 bases. The sequenced sample consisted of peripheral blood. The sequence came from a man aged 55 to 69 with active COVID-19. This CDR3 reads CASSATGGREETQYF. The CDR3 DNA follows: TGTGCCAGCAGCGCCACAGGGGGAAGGGAAGAGACCCAGTACTTC.